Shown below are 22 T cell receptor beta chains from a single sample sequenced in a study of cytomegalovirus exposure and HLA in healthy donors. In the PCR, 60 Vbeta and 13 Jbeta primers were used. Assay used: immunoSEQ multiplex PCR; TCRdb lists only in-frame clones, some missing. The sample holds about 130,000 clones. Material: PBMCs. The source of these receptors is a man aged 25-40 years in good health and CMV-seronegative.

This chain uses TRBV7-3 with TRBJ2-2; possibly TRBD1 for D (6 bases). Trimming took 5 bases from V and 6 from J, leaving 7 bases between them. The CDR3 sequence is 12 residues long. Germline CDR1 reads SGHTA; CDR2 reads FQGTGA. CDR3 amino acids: CASSHRAGELFF. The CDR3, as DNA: TGTGCCAGCAGCCACAGGGCCGGGGAGCTGTTTTTT. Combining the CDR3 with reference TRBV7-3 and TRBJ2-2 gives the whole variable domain GAGVSQTPSNKVTEKGKYVELRCDPISGHTALYWYRQSLGQGPEFLIYFQGTGAADDSGLPNDRFFAVRPEGSVSTLKIQRTERGDSAVYLCASSHRAGELFFGEGSRLTVL.

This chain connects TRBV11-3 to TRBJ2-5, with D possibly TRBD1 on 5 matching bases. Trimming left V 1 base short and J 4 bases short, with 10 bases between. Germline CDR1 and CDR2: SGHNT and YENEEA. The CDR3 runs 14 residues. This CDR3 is CASSLGQGSETQYF. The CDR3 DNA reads TGTGCCAGCAGCTTAGGGCAGGGTTCAGAGACCCAGTACTTC.

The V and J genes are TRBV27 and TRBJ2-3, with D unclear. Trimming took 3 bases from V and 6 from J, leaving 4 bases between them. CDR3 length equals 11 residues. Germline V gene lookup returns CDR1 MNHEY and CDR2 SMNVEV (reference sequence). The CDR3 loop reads CASSFSDTQYF. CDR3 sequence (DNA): TGTGCCAGCAGTTTTAGTGATACGCAGTATTTT.

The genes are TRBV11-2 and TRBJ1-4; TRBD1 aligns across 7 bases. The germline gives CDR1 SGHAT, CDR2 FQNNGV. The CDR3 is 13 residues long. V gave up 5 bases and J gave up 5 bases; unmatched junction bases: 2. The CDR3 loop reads CASSLTGNEKLFF. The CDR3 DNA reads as TGTGCCAGCAGCCTGACAGGGAATGAAAAACTGTTTTTT.

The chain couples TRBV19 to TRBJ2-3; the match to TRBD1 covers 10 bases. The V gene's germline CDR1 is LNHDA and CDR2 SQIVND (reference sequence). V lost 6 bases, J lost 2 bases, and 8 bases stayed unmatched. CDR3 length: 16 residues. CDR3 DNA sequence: TGTGCCAGTAGAGACCAGACAGGGGGCTTCACAGATACGCAGTATTTT. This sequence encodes CASRDQTGGFTDTQYF.

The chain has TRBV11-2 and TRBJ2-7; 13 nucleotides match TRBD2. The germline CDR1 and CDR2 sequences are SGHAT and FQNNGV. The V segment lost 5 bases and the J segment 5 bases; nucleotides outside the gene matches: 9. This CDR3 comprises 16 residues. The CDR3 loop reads CASSPSGTSGTNEQYF. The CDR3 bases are TGTGCCAGCAGCCCTAGTGGGACTAGCGGGACCAACGAGCAGTACTTC.

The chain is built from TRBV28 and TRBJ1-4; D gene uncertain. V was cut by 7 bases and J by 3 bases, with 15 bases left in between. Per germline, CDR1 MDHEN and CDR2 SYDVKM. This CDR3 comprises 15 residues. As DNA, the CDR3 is TGTGCCAGCATGACTGTTAGCCTAGCTAATGAAAAACTGTTTTTT. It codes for CASMTVSLANEKLFF.

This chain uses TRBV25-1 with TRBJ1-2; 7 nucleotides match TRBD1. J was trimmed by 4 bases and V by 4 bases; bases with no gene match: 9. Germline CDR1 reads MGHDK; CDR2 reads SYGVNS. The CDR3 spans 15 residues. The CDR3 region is CASSGTGDAIYGYTF. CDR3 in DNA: TGTGCCAGCAGTGGTACAGGGGACGCCATCTATGGCTACACCTTC.

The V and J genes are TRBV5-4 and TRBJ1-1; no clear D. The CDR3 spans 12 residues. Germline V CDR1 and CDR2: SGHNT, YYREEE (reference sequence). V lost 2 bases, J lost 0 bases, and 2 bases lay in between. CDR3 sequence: CASSFMNTEAFF. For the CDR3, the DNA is TGTGCCAGCAGCTTTATGAACACTGAAGCTTTCTTT. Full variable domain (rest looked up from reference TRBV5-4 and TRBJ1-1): ETGVTQSPTHLIKTRGQQVTLRCSSQSGHNTVSWYQQALGQGPQFIFQYYREEENGRGNFPPRFSGLQFPNYSSELNVNALELDDSALYLCASSFMNTEAFFGQGTRLTVV.

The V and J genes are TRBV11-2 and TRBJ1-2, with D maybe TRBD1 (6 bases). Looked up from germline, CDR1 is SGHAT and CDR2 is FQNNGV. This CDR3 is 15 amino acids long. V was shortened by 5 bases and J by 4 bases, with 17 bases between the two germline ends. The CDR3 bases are TGTGCCAGCAGCCGGGGGCGGGGGAAGGGCTATGGCTACACCTTC. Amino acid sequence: CASSRGRGKGYGYTF.

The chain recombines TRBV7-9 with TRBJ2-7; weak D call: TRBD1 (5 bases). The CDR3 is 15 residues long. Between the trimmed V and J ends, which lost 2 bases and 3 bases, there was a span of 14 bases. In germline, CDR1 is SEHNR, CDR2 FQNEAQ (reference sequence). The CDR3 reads CASSLKRVGDYEQYF. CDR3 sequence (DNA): TGTGCCAGCAGCTTAAAAAGGGTAGGGGACTACGAGCAGTACTTC.

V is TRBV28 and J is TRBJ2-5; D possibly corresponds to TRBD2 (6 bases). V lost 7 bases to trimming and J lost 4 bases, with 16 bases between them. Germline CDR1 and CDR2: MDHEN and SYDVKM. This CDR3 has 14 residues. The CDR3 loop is CASIRRVMGETQYF. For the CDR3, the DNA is TGTGCCAGCATTCGGAGGGTGATGGGAGAGACCCAGTACTTC.

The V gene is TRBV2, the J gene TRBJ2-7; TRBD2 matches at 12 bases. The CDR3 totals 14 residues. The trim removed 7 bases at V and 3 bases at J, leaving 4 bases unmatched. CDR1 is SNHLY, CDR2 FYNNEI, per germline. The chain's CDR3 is CASNPGLAGYEQYF. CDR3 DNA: TGTGCCAGCAACCCGGGACTAGCGGGCTACGAGCAGTACTTC.

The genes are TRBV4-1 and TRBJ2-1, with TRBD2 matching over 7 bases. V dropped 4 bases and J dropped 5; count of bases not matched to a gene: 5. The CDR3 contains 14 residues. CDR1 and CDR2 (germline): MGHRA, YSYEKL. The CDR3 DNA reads TGCGCCAGCAGCCCTTGGACTAGGGACAATGAGCAGTTCTTC. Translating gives CASSPWTRDNEQFF.

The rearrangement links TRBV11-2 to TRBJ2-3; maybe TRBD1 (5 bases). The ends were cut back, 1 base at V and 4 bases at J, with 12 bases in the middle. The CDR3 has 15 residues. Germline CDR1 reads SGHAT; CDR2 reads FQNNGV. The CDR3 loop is CASSLGGRDADTQYF. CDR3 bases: TGTGCCAGCAGCTTAGGTGGCAGGGATGCAGATACGCAGTATTTT.

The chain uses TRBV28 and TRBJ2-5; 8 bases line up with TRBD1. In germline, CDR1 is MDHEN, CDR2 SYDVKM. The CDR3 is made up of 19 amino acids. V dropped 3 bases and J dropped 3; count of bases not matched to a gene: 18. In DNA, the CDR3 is TGTGCCAGCAGTTTTCCCCAGGGGGCGCATCTCAAAACAGAAGAGACCCAGTACTTC. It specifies CASSFPQGAHLKTEETQYF.

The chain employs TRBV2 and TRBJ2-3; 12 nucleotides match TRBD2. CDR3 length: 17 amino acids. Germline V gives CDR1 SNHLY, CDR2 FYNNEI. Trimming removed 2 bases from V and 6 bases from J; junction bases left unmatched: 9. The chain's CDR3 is CASSEFLAGGPKDTQYF. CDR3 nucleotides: TGTGCCAGCAGTGAATTCCTAGCGGGAGGGCCGAAGGATACGCAGTATTTT.

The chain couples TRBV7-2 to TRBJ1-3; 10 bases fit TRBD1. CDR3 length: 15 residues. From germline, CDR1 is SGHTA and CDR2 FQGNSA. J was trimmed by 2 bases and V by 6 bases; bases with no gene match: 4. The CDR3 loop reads CASSPGQGAGNTIYF. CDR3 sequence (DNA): TGTGCCAGCAGTCCAGGACAGGGGGCTGGAAACACCATATATTTT. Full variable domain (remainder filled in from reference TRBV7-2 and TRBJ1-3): GAGVSQSPSNKVTEKGKDVELRCDPISGHTALYWYRQSLGQGLEFLIYFQGNSAPDKSGLPSDRFSAERTGGSVSTLTIQRTQQEDSAVYLCASSPGQGAGNTIYFGEGSWLTVV.

CDR3 DNA sequence: TGTGCCAGCAGCTCCAGGGGGCGAGGGGATGAAAAACTGTTTTTT. Translating gives CASSSRGRGDEKLFF. V is TRBV7-2 and J is TRBJ1-4; TRBD1 matches 8 bases. Germline V gene data show CDR1 as SGHTA and CDR2 as FQGNSA. The CDR3 sequence is 15 residues long. Trimming cost V 4 bases and J 6 bases; bases outside gene matches: 7.

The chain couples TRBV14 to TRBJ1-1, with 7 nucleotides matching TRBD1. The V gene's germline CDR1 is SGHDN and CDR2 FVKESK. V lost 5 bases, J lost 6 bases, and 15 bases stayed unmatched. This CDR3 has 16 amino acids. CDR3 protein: CASSVRDSHWDPEAFF. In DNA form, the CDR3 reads TGTGCCAGCAGCGTGCGGGACAGCCATTGGGACCCTGAAGCTTTCTTT.

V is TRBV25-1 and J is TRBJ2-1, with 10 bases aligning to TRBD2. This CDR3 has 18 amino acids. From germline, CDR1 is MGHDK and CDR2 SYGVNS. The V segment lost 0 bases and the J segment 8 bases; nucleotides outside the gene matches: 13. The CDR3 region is CASSEYLPASGSVDEQFF. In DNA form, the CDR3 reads TGTGCCAGCAGTGAATACCTCCCAGCTAGCGGGAGCGTCGATGAGCAGTTCTTC.

CDR3 loop: CASNQNGDGETQYF. The CDR3 region has the DNA TGTGCCAGCAACCAAAACGGGGATGGGGAGACCCAGTACTTC. This chain connects TRBV28 to TRBJ2-5, with D perhaps matching TRBD2 (5 bases). This CDR3 comprises 14 residues. CDR1 is MDHEN, CDR2 SYDVKM, per germline. Trimming stripped 7 bases from V and 5 bases from J, with 17 bases between.